This TCR beta chain appears in the sequencing data of a study of blood T cell repertoires in COVID-19. Original methodology: Reference gene primer amplification gave estimated nucleated cell counts. Sequencing was performed with immunoSEQ multiplex PCR; in TCRdb, only in-frame clones are kept and a portion is missing. V and J calls and clone size are given by that table; D and trimming were obtained from the DNA. The table shows approximately 210,000 clones, with approximately 90% occurring only once. Only one count was recorded for this clone. The CDR3 consists of 13 residues. CDR1 SGDLS and CDR2 YYNGEE come from the germline V gene. Germline trimming cut 3 bases from V and 14 bases from J; bases unmatched to any gene: 8.

The sample was peripheral blood. The chain is built from TRBV9 and TRBJ2-3, with 11 bases identical to TRBD1. The receptor was derived from a man younger than 45 who had recovered from COVID-19. The CDR3 DNA follows: TGTGCCAGCAGCGCTCAGCCGGGACAGGGGGGGTATTTT. Amino acid sequence: CASSAQPGQGGYF. The whole variable domain, remainder taken from reference TRBV9 and TRBJ2-3, is DSGVTQTPKHLITATGQRVTLRCSPRSGDLSVYWYQQSLDQGLQFLIQYYNGEERAKGNILERFSAQQFPDLHSELNLSSLELGDSALYFCASSAQPGQGGYFGPGTRLTVL.